This T cell receptor (beta chain) was documented in a study of B cell selection in AIRE deficiency. The data were produced by immunoSEQ multiplex PCR, yet TCRdb's version contains in-frame clones alone and is incomplete. The table records 20,000 to 30,000 clones, 92% of them present only once. The regulatory T cell sort gate was CD4+CD25hiCD127low/negative. The CDR3 runs to 14 residues. V shed 4 bases and J shed 4 bases, with 14 bases lying between them. CDR1 and CDR2 (germline): SGDLS, YYNGEE. In its sample, this clone was seen a few times. The genes are TRBV9 and TRBJ2-5, with D uncertain. The origin of this receptor is a human donor in good health. The source material was CD4+CD25+ Tregs sorted from PBMCs. DNA for the CDR3: TGTGCCAGCAGCTCCGTTACCCTGGGAGAGACCCAGTACTTC. As protein: CASSSVTLGETQYF.